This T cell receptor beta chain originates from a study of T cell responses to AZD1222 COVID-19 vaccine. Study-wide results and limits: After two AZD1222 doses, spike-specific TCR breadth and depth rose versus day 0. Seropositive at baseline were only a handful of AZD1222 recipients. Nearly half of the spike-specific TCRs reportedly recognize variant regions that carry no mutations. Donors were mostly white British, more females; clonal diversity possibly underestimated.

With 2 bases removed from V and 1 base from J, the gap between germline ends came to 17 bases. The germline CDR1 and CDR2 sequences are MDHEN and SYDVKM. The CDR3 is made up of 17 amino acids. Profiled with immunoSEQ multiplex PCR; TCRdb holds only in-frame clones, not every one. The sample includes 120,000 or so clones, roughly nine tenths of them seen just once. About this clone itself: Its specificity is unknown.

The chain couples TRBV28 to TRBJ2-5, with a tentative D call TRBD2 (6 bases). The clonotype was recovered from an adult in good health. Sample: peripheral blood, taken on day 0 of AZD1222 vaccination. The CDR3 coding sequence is TGTGCCAGCAGTTTAAGAGAGGGCGGGACCCTCCAAGAGACCCAGTACTTC. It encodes CASSLREGGTLQETQYF.